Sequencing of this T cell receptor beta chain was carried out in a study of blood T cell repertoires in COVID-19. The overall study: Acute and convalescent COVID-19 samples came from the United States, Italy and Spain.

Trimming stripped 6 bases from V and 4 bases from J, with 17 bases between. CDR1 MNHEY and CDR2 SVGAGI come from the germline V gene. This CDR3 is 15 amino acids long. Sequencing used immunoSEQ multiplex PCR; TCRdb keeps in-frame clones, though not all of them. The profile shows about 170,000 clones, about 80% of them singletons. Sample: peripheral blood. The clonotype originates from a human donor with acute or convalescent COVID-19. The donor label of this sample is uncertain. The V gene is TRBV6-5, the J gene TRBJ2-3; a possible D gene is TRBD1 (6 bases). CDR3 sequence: CASRPSDRVPDTQYF. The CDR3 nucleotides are TGTGCCAGCAGGCCGTCGGACAGAGTACCAGATACGCAGTATTTT.